What follows are 16 T cell receptor beta chains derived from one specimen sequenced in a study of CD8 T cells in Susac syndrome. RNA totalling roughly 0.45 to 1 ug underwent reverse transcription with random hexamers. TCRdb re-called the immunoSEQ multiplex PCR reads through MiXCR, storing one row per CDR3 protein. The data show under 200,000 distinct CDR3 sequences, around 94% seen once. The sequencing input was CD4+ T cells from PBMCs. These TCRs come from a human donor in good health.

The chain has TRBV5-1 and TRBJ1-5; D may be TRBD1 (6 bases). V was pared by 1 base and J by 7 bases, with 12 bases between. This CDR3 has 14 amino acids. CDR1 is SGHRS and CDR2 is YFSETQ in the germline V gene. The CDR3 DNA is TGCGCCAGCAGCTTGTCAGGGGAGGACCAGCCCCAGCATTTT. Residues: CASSLSGEDQPQHF.

The chain joins TRBV20-1 to TRBJ2-3; D unclear. This CDR3 contains 14 residues. Germline CDR1 DFQATT, CDR2 SNEGSKA (reference sequence). Between the trimmed V and J ends, which lost 4 bases and 5 bases, there was a span of 16 bases. The CDR3 DNA reads as TGCAGTGCTAAAACTGGCGGTCCTAAAGATACGCAGTATTTT. Encoded protein: CSAKTGGPKDTQYF.

The genes are TRBV3-1 and TRBJ2-1; D is unclear. V was cut by 8 bases and J by 3 bases, with 14 bases left in between. The germline V gene has CDR1 LGHDT and CDR2 YNNKEL (reference sequence). The CDR3 covers 14 residues. The CDR3, as DNA: TGTGCCAGCGATCAAGGACGGAGCTACAATGAGCAGTTCTTC. Its translation: CASDQGRSYNEQFF.

V gene TRBV9 combines with J gene TRBJ2-5; 7 bases align to TRBD2. This CDR3 spans 16 amino acids. CDR1 and CDR2 from the germline V gene are SGDLS and YYNGEE. J lost 5 bases, V lost 0 bases, and 10 bases had no gene match. The CDR3 DNA follows: TGTGCCAGCAGCGTAGCTGTAACGGGGGGACTTGAGACCCAGTACTTC. This sequence encodes CASSVAVTGGLETQYF.

This sequence joins TRBV3-1 and TRBJ1-1, with D possibly being TRBD1 (5 bases). Germline lookup yields CDR1 LGHDT and CDR2 YNNKEL (reference sequence). The CDR3 runs 12 residues. Trimming took off 2 bases at V and 10 bases at J, with 11 bases between the two ends. The CDR3 spells CASSQSTDSAFF. In DNA form, the CDR3 reads TGTGCCAGCAGCCAATCGACAGACTCAGCTTTCTTT. The full variable domain, in which reference TRBV3-1 and TRBJ1-1 provide the parts outside the CDR3, is DTAVSQTPKYLVTQMGNDKSIKCEQNLGHDTMYWYKQDSKKFLKIMFSYNNKELIINETVPNRFSPKSPDKAHLNLHINSLELGDSAVYFCASSQSTDSAFFGQGTRLTVV.

The chain carries TRBV4-3 and TRBJ2-5; 9 nucleotides align to TRBD2. CDR3 size: 14 residues. Trimming removed 3 bases from V and 3 bases from J; junction bases left unmatched: 2. In germline, CDR1 is LGHNA, CDR2 YSLEER. CDR3 bases: TGCGCCAGCAGCCAGCTAGCGGGGAAAGAGACCCAGTACTTC. Its protein is CASSQLAGKETQYF.

The chain links TRBV5-4 to TRBJ1-2; no clear D gene. The CDR3 contains 14 residues. Germline V lookup: CDR1 SGHNT, CDR2 YYREEE (reference sequence). V lost 1 base and J 3 bases, leaving 10 bases between the germline ends. CDR3 sequence (DNA): TGTGCCAGCAGCTTGCGAGGGTCAGACTATGGCTACACCTTC. This sequence encodes CASSLRGSDYGYTF. Full variable domain (outside the CDR3, taken from reference TRBV5-4 and TRBJ1-2): ETGVTQSPTHLIKTRGQQVTLRCSSQSGHNTVSWYQQALGQGPQFIFQYYREEENGRGNFPPRFSGLQFPNYSSELNVNALELDDSALYLCASSLRGSDYGYTFGSGTRLTVV.

The chain recombines TRBV20-1 with TRBJ2-3; 7 nucleotides agree with TRBD2. Trimming took 8 bases from V and 1 from J; bases not matched to a gene: 9. The CDR3 runs to 14 residues. Germline V gene sequence: CDR1 DFQATT, CDR2 SNEGSKA (reference sequence). The CDR3 sequence: CSSSPGGGTDTQYF. For the CDR3, the DNA is TGCAGTTCCTCCCCGGGGGGAGGCACAGATACGCAGTATTTT.

The V gene is TRBV20-1, the J gene TRBJ2-3, with 10 bases that match TRBD1. With 5 bases clipped from V and 0 bases from J, the junction kept 5 bases outside the gene matches. Germline loops: CDR1 DFQATT, CDR2 SNEGSKA (reference sequence). The CDR3 is 15 residues long. In DNA form, the CDR3 reads TGCAGTGCTGACGACAGGGGGCTTAGCACAGATACGCAGTATTTT. This codes for CSADDRGLSTDTQYF.

The chain uses TRBV7-2 and TRBJ2-7, with D perhaps TRBD2 (6 bases). Germline values: CDR1 SGHTA, CDR2 FQGNSA. The CDR3 loop spans 14 amino acids. Trimming shortened V by 6 bases and J by 4 bases, and 16 bases separated the two germline ends. DNA for the CDR3: TGTGCCAGCAGTTCCGGGACTTGGGGATACGAGCAGTACTTC. Its translation: CASSSGTWGYEQYF.

The rearrangement links TRBV7-2 to TRBJ2-5, with D perhaps TRBD2 (5 bases). CDR1 and CDR2 (germline): SGHTA, FQGNSA. With 5 bases removed from V and 3 bases from J, the gap between germline ends came to 10 bases. The length of the CDR3 is 13 residues. CDR3 residues: CASSPGMKETQYF. For the CDR3, the DNA is TGTGCCAGCAGCCCCGGGATGAAAGAGACCCAGTACTTC.

The gene calls are TRBV20-1 and TRBJ1-6; no reliable D call. The CDR3 extends over 13 amino acids. Germline V gives CDR1 DFQATT, CDR2 SNEGSKA (reference sequence). The V gene lost 3 bases and the J gene lost 8 bases, with 11 bases spanning the gap. CDR3 nucleotides: TGCAGTGCTAGGTTGCCGGGTGATTCACCCCTCCACTTT. It yields the protein CSARLPGDSPLHF.

The CDR3 nucleotides read TGTGCCACCAGCGGGAACGGGGAGTACAATGAGCAGTTCTTC. Encoded protein: CATSGNGEYNEQFF. The V gene is TRBV15, the J gene TRBJ2-1; D is perhaps TRBD2 (5 bases). The germline V gene encodes CDR1 LNHNV and CDR2 YYDKDF (reference sequence). This CDR3 spans 14 amino acids. V lost 5 bases and J lost 4, with 12 bases in between.

V and J are TRBV15 and TRBJ1-2; D might be TRBD1 (6 bases). From germline, CDR1 is LNHNV and CDR2 YYDKDF (reference sequence). This CDR3 comprises 16 residues. V was clipped by 1 base and J by 7 bases, with 19 bases between them. Here the CDR3 reads CATSRVGRQDYTGYTF. In nucleotides, the CDR3 is TGTGCCACCAGCAGAGTAGGCCGACAGGACTATACTGGCTACACCTTC.

J is TRBJ2-7 and V is TRBV20-1; TRBD2 might be the D (6 bases). CDR3 size: 14 residues. V was cut by 5 bases and J by 3 bases, with 17 bases left in between. Germline lookup yields CDR1 DFQATT and CDR2 SNEGSKA (reference sequence). The CDR3 loop is CSAPVAGPGYEQYF. Here the CDR3 DNA reads TGCAGTGCTCCGGTGGCGGGACCAGGCTACGAGCAGTACTTC.

The V gene is TRBV7-2, the J gene TRBJ2-1; either TRBD1 or TRBD2 may fit D (5 bases each). V was cut by 7 bases and J by 8 bases, with 21 bases left in between. This CDR3 is 15 amino acids long. CDR1 and CDR2 (germline): SGHTA, FQGNSA. This CDR3 is CASKPGLGRGDEQFF. The CDR3 DNA follows: TGTGCCAGCAAACCGGGCCTGGGACGAGGGGATGAGCAGTTCTTC.